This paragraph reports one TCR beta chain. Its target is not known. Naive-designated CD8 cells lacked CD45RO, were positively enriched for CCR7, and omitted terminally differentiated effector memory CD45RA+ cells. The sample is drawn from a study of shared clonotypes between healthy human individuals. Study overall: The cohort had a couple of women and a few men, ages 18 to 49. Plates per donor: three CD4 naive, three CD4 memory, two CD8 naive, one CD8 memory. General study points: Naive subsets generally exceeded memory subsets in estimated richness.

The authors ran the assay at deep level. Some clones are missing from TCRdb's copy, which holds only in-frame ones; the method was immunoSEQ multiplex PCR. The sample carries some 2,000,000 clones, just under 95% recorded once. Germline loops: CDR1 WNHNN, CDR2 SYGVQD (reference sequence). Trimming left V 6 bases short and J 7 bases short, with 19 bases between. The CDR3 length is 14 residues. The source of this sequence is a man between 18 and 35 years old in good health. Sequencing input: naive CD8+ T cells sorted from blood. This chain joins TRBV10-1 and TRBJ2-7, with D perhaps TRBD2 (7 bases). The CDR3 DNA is TGCGCCAGCAGCGCGGGGGCCCCTACGAATGAGCAGTACTTC. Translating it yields CASSAGAPTNEQYF.